The entry below describes one TCR beta chain. Antigen specificity is unknown. The germline V gene has CDR1 SEHNR and CDR2 FQNEAQ (reference sequence). V was pared by 5 bases and J by 5 bases, with 9 bases of the junction left unmatched. There are 14 residues in the CDR3. TCRdb independently ran MiXCR on the reads; one entry per CDR3 protein. The data contain about 47,000 distinct CDR3 sequences, 20% of them singletons. The data originate from a study of T cell repertoires in cytomegalovirus infection. Background on the study: Peptides in the study included HLA-C-restricted and HLA-B-restricted CMV epitopes. Both CMV infection and a matching HLA type were indicated by public TCR beta signatures.

Whole-study results and caveats: The ex vivo response was dominated by HLA-C-restricted CMV-specific TCR beta clonotypes. Public TCR beta family frequency separated CMV-and-HLA carriers, including in an independent cohort.

This clonotype was sampled from a human donor in good health (CMV status not recorded). Some clones in this sample may be carry-over from other donors' samples. The material was CD8+ T cells from cultured PBMCs, obtained from culture after CMV antigen stimulation. V usage is TRBV7-9 and J usage is TRBJ2-7; 7 bases align to TRBD1. The CDR3 loop reads CASSLRQGIHEQYF. Written as DNA, the CDR3 is TGTGCCAGCAGCCTAAGACAGGGCATCCACGAGCAGTACTTC.